These 32 T cell receptor beta chains were sequenced from one sample in a study of cytomegalovirus exposure and HLA in healthy donors. This PCR relied on a set of 60 Vbeta primers and 13 Jbeta primers. TCRdb keeps only in-frame clones here, not all; method: immunoSEQ multiplex PCR. The sample carries roughly 200,000 clones, roughly 85% recorded once. The sequenced material came from PBMCs. These receptors originate from a woman in her fifties or sixties in good health and CMV-seronegative.

The genes are TRBV5-1 and TRBJ1-6, with D unresolved. The V gene lost 6 bases and the J gene lost 5 bases, with 12 bases spanning the gap. Germline values: CDR1 SGHRS, CDR2 YFSETQ. The CDR3 is 14 amino acids. The CDR3 nucleotides read TGCGCCAGCACCCAGGACTTTAATAATTCACCCCTCCACTTT. As protein: CASTQDFNNSPLHF.

The V gene is TRBV4-1, the J gene TRBJ1-2, with TRBD1 identical over 7 bases. J gave up 0 bases and V 0 bases, and 10 bases lay outside the gene matches. CDR3 length equals 18 residues. Germline V gene sequence: CDR1 MGHRA, CDR2 YSYEKL. As DNA, the CDR3 is TGCGCCAGCAGCCAAGATTTTGACAGGGATTATACTAACTATGGCTACACCTTC. It translates to CASSQDFDRDYTNYGYTF.

The count of this clone is one. The CDR3: CASSDSLTQGPDTQYF. CDR3 in DNA: TGTGCCAGCAGTGACTCTCTGACCCAGGGCCCAGATACGCAGTATTTT. This chain uses TRBV6-4 with TRBJ2-3; the D gene is possibly TRBD1 (5 bases). This CDR3 is built from 16 residues. Germline-derived CDR1 and CDR2 are MRHNA and SNTAGT. Trimming took off 0 bases at V and 4 bases at J, with 14 bases between the two ends.

This chain uses TRBV10-1 with TRBJ2-1; tentative D call: TRBD2 (6 bases). The germline V and J ends were trimmed by 6 bases and 8 bases, with 20 bases remaining between them. The CDR3 length is 15 residues. CDR1 is WNHNN, CDR2 SYGVQD, per germline (reference sequence). The CDR3 protein is CASRDKLGGGDEQFF. The DNA for the CDR3 is TGCGCCAGCAGGGATAAGTTGGGAGGAGGCGATGAGCAGTTCTTC.

The chain has TRBV6-1 and TRBJ1-2, with 7 bases that match TRBD1. There are 14 residues in the CDR3. The germline gives CDR1 MNHNS, CDR2 SASEGT. Trimming removed 6 bases from V and 3 bases from J; junction bases left unmatched: 7. The CDR3 loop reads CASSVGQPDYGYTF. CDR3 coding DNA: TGTGCCAGCAGCGTGGGACAGCCAGACTATGGCTACACCTTC.

This chain links TRBV28 with TRBJ2-3; D might be TRBD1 (7 bases). The germline V gene encodes CDR1 MDHEN and CDR2 SYDVKM. V was shortened by 6 bases and J by 7 bases, with 11 bases between the two germline ends. This CDR3 spans 12 amino acids. CDR3: CASSPGGNTQYF. The CDR3 DNA reads TGTGCCAGCAGCCCAGGGGGGAATACGCAGTATTTT.

The V gene is TRBV4-3, the J gene TRBJ1-5, with D tentatively TRBD1 (5 bases). The CDR3 has 22 amino acids. Germline V gives CDR1 LGHNA, CDR2 YSLEER. V was trimmed by 3 bases and J by 10 bases, leaving 40 bases between them. CDR3 sequence: CASSQISAGPSVVRFTVSPQHF. CDR3 nucleotide sequence: TGCGCCAGCAGCCAGATTTCTGCGGGACCGAGCGTCGTGCGTTTTACGGTCAGCCCCCAGCATTTT.

CDR3 coding DNA: TGTGCCAGCAGCTTAGGAGGTTTGGATACGCAGTATTTT. Translated: CASSLGGLDTQYF. The genes are TRBV7-9 and TRBJ2-3; D gene unclear. With 1 base removed from V and 6 bases from J, the gap between germline ends came to 8 bases. The CDR3 is 13 residues long. Per the germline V gene, CDR1 is SEHNR and CDR2 is FQNEAQ (reference sequence).

The V and J genes are TRBV28 and TRBJ1-2; D uncertain. The CDR3 has 16 amino acids. V gave up 2 bases and J gave up 2 bases, with 15 bases separating them. Looked up from germline, CDR1 is MDHEN and CDR2 is SYDVKM. CDR3 region: CASSLVAFGQNYGYTF. The DNA for the CDR3 is TGTGCCAGCAGTTTAGTAGCGTTCGGGCAAAACTATGGCTACACCTTC.

V and J are TRBV14 and TRBJ2-2, with D possibly TRBD1 on 5 matching bases. The CDR3 has 16 amino acids. Germline lookup yields CDR1 SGHDN and CDR2 FVKESK. V lost 1 base and J 7 bases, leaving 16 bases between the germline ends. The CDR3 protein is CASSQGRAGQGGELFF. The DNA of the CDR3 is TGTGCCAGCAGCCAAGGTCGGGCAGGCCAGGGCGGGGAGCTGTTTTTT.

The chain couples TRBV30 to TRBJ2-3; TRBD2 matches 9 bases. With V trimmed by 1 base and J by 4 bases, 3 bases remained unmatched. Germline loops: CDR1 GTSNPN, CDR2 SVGIG (reference sequence). The CDR3 runs 14 residues. The CDR3 DNA sequence: TGTGCCTGGAGTGGGGGCGGGAGGGCAGATACGCAGTATTTT. Its translation: CAWSGGGRADTQYF.

This sequence joins TRBV7-2 and TRBJ2-7; maybe TRBD2 (5 bases). V shed 5 bases and J shed 2 bases, with 10 bases lying between them. Germline V lookup: CDR1 SGHTA, CDR2 FQGNSA. The CDR3 loop spans 13 amino acids. CDR3: CASSTDLAYEQYF. The CDR3 DNA reads TGTGCCAGCAGCACGGACTTGGCCTACGAGCAGTACTTC.

V and J are TRBV27 and TRBJ1-5, with D unresolved. The V end was cut by 3 bases, the J end by 0 bases, with 15 bases between. This CDR3 region has 17 residues. Germline V gives CDR1 MNHEY, CDR2 SMNVEV (reference sequence). The CDR3 sequence is CASSFIPPGNSNQPQHF. For the CDR3, the DNA is TGTGCCAGCAGTTTCATACCTCCAGGAAATAGCAATCAGCCCCAGCATTTT.

The chain couples TRBV18 to TRBJ1-1; no clear D gene. Germline V lookup: CDR1 KGHSH, CDR2 LQKENI. V lost 2 bases and J lost 2, with 9 bases in between. The CDR3 spans 14 residues. The CDR3 sequence is CASSPEQINTEAFF. For the CDR3, the DNA is TGTGCCAGCTCACCAGAACAGATTAACACTGAAGCTTTCTTT. Based on the CDR3 plus reference TRBV18 and TRBJ1-1, the full variable domain is NAGVMQNPRHLVRRRGQEARLRCSPMKGHSHVYWYRQLPEEGLKFMVYLQKENIIDESGMPKERFSAEFPKEGPSILRIQQVVRGDSAAYFCASSPEQINTEAFFGQGTRLTVV.

The chain recombines TRBV11-2 with TRBJ1-1, with 9 bases that match TRBD1. Germline loops: CDR1 SGHAT, CDR2 FQNNGV. V lost 4 bases to trimming and J lost 5 bases; unmatched junction nucleotides: 5. This CDR3 is built from 14 residues. Here the CDR3 reads CASSSQGALTEAFF. The CDR3 nucleotides read TGTGCCAGCAGCTCACAGGGGGCGCTTACTGAAGCTTTCTTT. Full variable domain (outside the CDR3, taken from reference TRBV11-2 and TRBJ1-1): EAGVAQSPRYKIIEKRQSVAFWCNPISGHATLYWYQQILGQGPKLLIQFQNNGVVDDSQLPKDRFSAERLKGVDSTLKIQPAKLEDSAVYLCASSSQGALTEAFFGQGTRLTVV.

V is TRBV5-1 and J is TRBJ2-7, with TRBD1 matching 8 bases. Losses at the gene ends were 4 bases for V and 2 bases for J; bases not matched to a gene: 5. CDR3 length: 14 amino acids. Germline V gives CDR1 SGHRS, CDR2 YFSETQ. CDR3 in DNA: TGCGCCAGCAGCCACGGACAGGGTACCTACGAGCAGTACTTC. As protein: CASSHGQGTYEQYF.

J is TRBJ2-1 and V is TRBV2; 7 bases match TRBD1. From germline, CDR1 is SNHLY and CDR2 FYNNEI. CDR3 size: 17 residues. The junction had 15 bases not matched to a gene; V was cut back by 6 bases and J by 4 bases. The CDR3 region is CASSDREGALGYNEQFF. Here the CDR3 DNA reads TGTGCCAGCAGCGACCGTGAGGGGGCGCTCGGGTACAATGAGCAGTTCTTC.

With respect to this clone: This CDR3 is also generated by other DNA sequences in the sample. This chain's CDR3 is CASSSGQSYNEQFF. The CDR3 coding sequence is TGCGCCAGCAGCAGTGGACAGTCCTACAATGAGCAGTTCTTC. The chain has TRBV5-1 and TRBJ2-1; maybe TRBD1 (6 bases). Germline CDR1 is SGHRS and CDR2 is YFSETQ. V gave up 4 bases and J gave up 1 base, with 9 bases separating them. The CDR3 spans 14 residues.

The V gene is TRBV6-6, the J gene TRBJ1-2; the D gene is possibly TRBD1 (6 bases). Germline V gene lookup returns CDR1 MNHNY and CDR2 SVGAGI (reference sequence). This CDR3 region has 13 residues. V shed 5 bases and J shed 2 bases, with 9 bases lying between them. Here the CDR3 reads CASSDTGNYGYTF. CDR3 DNA sequence: TGTGCCAGCAGTGACACAGGGAACTATGGCTACACCTTC.

The chain recombines TRBV27 with TRBJ2-1; TRBD2 might be the D (5 bases). The CDR3 loop spans 16 amino acids. Germline values: CDR1 MNHEY, CDR2 SMNVEV (reference sequence). Trimming stripped 6 bases from V and 0 bases from J, with 15 bases between. CDR3 amino acids: CASSPDVGSSYNEQFF. Written as DNA, the CDR3 is TGTGCCAGCAGCCCAGATGTGGGGAGCTCCTACAATGAGCAGTTCTTC.

In its sample, this clone was seen once. The chain joins TRBV7-2 to TRBJ2-5, with D unclear. The CDR3 loop spans 13 amino acids. Germline values: CDR1 SGHTA, CDR2 FQGNSA. V lost 1 base to trimming and J lost 5 bases, with 8 bases between them. CDR3 protein: CASSLGNRETQYF. DNA for the CDR3: TGTGCCAGCAGCTTAGGTAACCGGGAGACCCAGTACTTC.

This chain uses TRBV7-8 with TRBJ1-2, with D unresolved. The V gene's germline CDR1 is SGHVS and CDR2 FQNEAQ. Trimming removed 5 bases at V and 1 base at J, with 14 bases between. CDR3 length: 15 amino acids. The CDR3 region is CASSPRGGFNYGYTF. CDR3 DNA: TGTGCCAGCAGCCCGCGAGGAGGGTTTAACTATGGCTACACCTTC.

The rearrangement uses TRBV28 and TRBJ2-5; the match to TRBD1 covers 9 bases. V lost 3 bases, J lost 4 bases, and 6 bases stayed unmatched. The CDR3 sequence is 15 residues long. The germline gives CDR1 MDHEN, CDR2 SYDVKM. The CDR3 DNA reads TGTGCCAGCAGTTTCCTGACAGGGGGTTTAGAGACCCAGTACTTC. Translating gives CASSFLTGGLETQYF. The full variable domain, completed using reference TRBV28 and TRBJ2-5, is DVKVTQSSRYLVKRTGEKVFLECVQDMDHENMFWYRQDPGLGLRLIYFSYDVKMKEKGDIPEGYSVSREKKERFSLILESASTNQTSMYLCASSFLTGGLETQYFGPGTRLLVL.

The chain couples TRBV25-1 to TRBJ2-1; 8 bases fit TRBD2. CDR1 and CDR2 (germline): MGHDK, SYGVNS. The V segment lost 7 bases and the J segment 6 bases; nucleotides outside the gene matches: 8. This CDR3 is built from 14 residues. In nucleotides, the CDR3 is TGTGCCAGCATCGGGAGGGCCAATGTCAATGAGCAGTTCTTC. It is translated as CASIGRANVNEQFF.

CDR3 bases: TGTGCCAGCAGTATGACTAGCGCTAGCACAGATACGCAGTATTTT. Translation: CASSMTSASTDTQYF. The chain links TRBV28 to TRBJ2-3, with TRBD2 matching 8 bases. Germline trimming cut 5 bases from V and 0 bases from J; bases unmatched to any gene: 4. CDR3 length equals 15 residues. Germline CDR1 and CDR2: MDHEN and SYDVKM. Together with reference TRBV28 and TRBJ2-3, the CDR3 gives the full variable domain: DVKVTQSSRYLVKRTGEKVFLECVQDMDHENMFWYRQDPGLGLRLIYFSYDVKMKEKGDIPEGYSVSREKKERFSLILESASTNQTSMYLCASSMTSASTDTQYFGPGTRLTVL.

This clone turned up a few times. The CDR3 spells CASTSTGNGETQYF. The CDR3 DNA reads as TGTGCCAGCACCTCGACAGGGAATGGCGAGACCCAGTACTTC. The V gene is TRBV18, the J gene TRBJ2-5; 7 nucleotides agree with TRBD1. V lost 8 bases to trimming and J lost 5 bases; unmatched junction nucleotides: 11. CDR1 and CDR2 (germline): KGHSH, LQKENI. The CDR3 covers 14 residues. Using reference TRBV18 and TRBJ2-5 for the parts outside the CDR3, the full variable domain is NAGVMQNPRHLVRRRGQEARLRCSPMKGHSHVYWYRQLPEEGLKFMVYLQKENIIDESGMPKERFSAEFPKEGPSILRIQQVVRGDSAAYFCASTSTGNGETQYFGPGTRLLVL.

The chain links TRBV4-3 to TRBJ1-1; perhaps TRBD1 as D (5 bases). From germline, CDR1 is LGHNA and CDR2 YSLEER. The V end was cut by 4 bases, the J end by 1 base, with 16 bases between. This CDR3 spans 16 amino acids. For the CDR3, the DNA is TGCGCCAGCAGCCTGTCAATTAGGACACAGAACACTGAAGCTTTCTTT. Amino acids: CASSLSIRTQNTEAFF.

V is TRBV19 and J is TRBJ2-7; 7 bases align to TRBD2. The CDR3 runs to 15 residues. The V and J ends lost 3 bases and 2 bases, in that order; junction bases with no gene match: 7. Germline V gene data show CDR1 as LNHDA and CDR2 as SQIVND (reference sequence). CDR3 DNA sequence: TGTGCCAGTAGTATGACGGGAGGTAATACCTACGAGCAGTACTTC. Amino acid sequence: CASSMTGGNTYEQYF.

CDR3 nucleotides: TGCGCCAGCAGCTTAGAGGGGGAGTTGTACAGAAATCCTATGAACACTGAAGCTTTCTTT. It yields the protein CASSLEGELYRNPMNTEAFF. The chain couples TRBV5-1 to TRBJ1-1, with D possibly matching TRBD1 (6 bases). The CDR3 consists of 20 residues. The germline gives CDR1 SGHRS, CDR2 YFSETQ. Trimming shortened V by 2 bases and J by 0 bases, and 26 bases separated the two germline ends.

The chain couples TRBV5-5 to TRBJ1-3; weak D call: TRBD1 (5 bases). The CDR3 loop spans 16 amino acids. The germline V and J ends were trimmed by 2 bases and 0 bases, with 12 bases remaining between them. CDR1 and CDR2 (germline): SGHKS, YYEKEE (reference sequence). CDR3 loop: CASSLVRQISGNTIYF. In DNA form, the CDR3 reads TGTGCCAGCAGCTTAGTACGACAGATCTCTGGAAACACCATATATTTT.

The V gene is TRBV19, the J gene TRBJ1-5; unclear D gene. This CDR3 region has 15 residues. V was shortened by 3 bases and J by 2 bases, with 11 bases between the two germline ends. Germline loops: CDR1 LNHDA, CDR2 SQIVND (reference sequence). The CDR3 bases are TGTGCCAGTAGTATTATGGAGGGTGGCAATCAGCCCCAGCATTTT. Amino acids: CASSIMEGGNQPQHF.

This clone was seen only once. The CDR3 sequence: CASSPGVANEKLFF. DNA of the CDR3: TGTGCCAGCAGCCCAGGGGTGGCTAATGAAAAACTGTTTTTT. The chain links TRBV5-6 to TRBJ1-4; a possible D gene is TRBD1 (6 bases). Germline V gives CDR1 SGHDT, CDR2 YYEEEE. Deletions cut 4 bases from V and 3 bases from J, with 10 bases between. The CDR3 sequence is 14 residues long.